The source of this T cell receptor beta chain is a study of T cells in Graves' hyperthyroidism and ophthalmopathy. PBMCs were sourced from roughly 9.7 ml fresh peripheral blood. Amplification targeted TCR beta CDR3 regions from RNA transcripts. When the TCR CDR3 underwent first-round RT-PCR, the HTBI primer set was used. TCRdb reprocessed the multiplex PCR reads with MiXCR, giving one entry per CDR3 protein. The sample consists of approximately 640,000 distinct CDR3 sequences, 15% to 20% of them appearing once. Study results and limitations: It was a median approximately 7.1 months before onset that the model predicted ophthalmopathy. Most thyroid clonotypes expanded above 0.001 were also detected in blood. From stable hyperthyroidism, ophthalmopathy was set apart by a 13 V-J model.

Only a few counts were recorded for this clonotype. No antigen is known for it. This TCR derives from a man in his fifties or sixties with Graves' hyperthyroidism. Sample: blood.

CDR3 protein: CATSDFGDSYNEQFF. As DNA, the CDR3 is TGTGCCACCAGTGATTTTGGGGACTCCTACAATGAGCAGTTCTTC. The chain links TRBV24-1 to TRBJ2-1, with unresolved D. V was shortened by 1 base and J by 0 bases, with 6 bases between the two germline ends. Germline V gene lookup returns CDR1 KGHDR and CDR2 SFDVKD. The CDR3 consists of 15 residues.